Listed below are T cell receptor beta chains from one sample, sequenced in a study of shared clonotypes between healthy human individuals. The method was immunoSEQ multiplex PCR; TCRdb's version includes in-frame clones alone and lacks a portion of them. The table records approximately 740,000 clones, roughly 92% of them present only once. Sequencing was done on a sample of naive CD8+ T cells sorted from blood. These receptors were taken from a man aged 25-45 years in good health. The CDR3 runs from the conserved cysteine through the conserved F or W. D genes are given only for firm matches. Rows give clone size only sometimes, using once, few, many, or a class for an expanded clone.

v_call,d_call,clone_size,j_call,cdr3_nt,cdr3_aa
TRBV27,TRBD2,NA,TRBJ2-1,TGTGCCAGCAGGCTGACTAGCGGGAACAATGAGCAGTTCTTC,CASRLTSGNNEQFF
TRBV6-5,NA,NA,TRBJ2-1,TGTGCCAGCAGCCATGGGCTCTTCGATGAGCAGTTCTTC,CASSHGLFDEQFF
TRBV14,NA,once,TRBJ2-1,TGTGCCAGCAGCGTCGGTGCTAGCATAACCCTAGCACCCTACAATGAGCAGTTCTTC,CASSVGASITLAPYNEQFF
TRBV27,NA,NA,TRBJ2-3,TGTGCCAGCATCGGTGGTGCCGATACGCAGTATTTT,CASIGGADTQYF
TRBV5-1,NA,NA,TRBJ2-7,TGCGCCAGCAGCCCGAGTGATCAGGCCTACGAGCAGTACTTC,CASSPSDQAYEQYF
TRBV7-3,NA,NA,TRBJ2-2,TGTGCCAGCAGCTTAATTGGGGGAAACGGGGAGCTGTTTTTT,CASSLIGGNGELFF
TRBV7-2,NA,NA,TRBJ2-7,TGTGCCAGCAGCCCCGAGACAAGGCTGGGGACCTACGAGCAGTACTTC,CASSPETRLGTYEQYF
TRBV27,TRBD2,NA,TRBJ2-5,TGTGCCAGCAGTTTGACAAGCGGGACCCAAGAGACCCAGTACTTC,CASSLTSGTQETQYF
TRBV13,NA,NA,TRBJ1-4,TGTGCCAGCAGCTTATCCCCTGACACTGAAAAACTGTTTTTT,CASSLSPDTEKLFF
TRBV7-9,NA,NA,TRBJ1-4,TGTGCCACCCGACGGGCGGGGGGTGAAAAACTGTTTTTT,CATRRAGGEKLFF
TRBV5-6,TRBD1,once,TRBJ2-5,TGTGCCAGCAGCGCCCGGGACAGGGGAGTTCTTGAGACCCAGTACTTC,CASSARDRGVLETQYF
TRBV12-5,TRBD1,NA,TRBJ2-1,TGTGCTAGTGGTTCCCGGGACAGGGGGCGAAGGAATGAGCAGTTCTTC,CASGSRDRGRRNEQFF
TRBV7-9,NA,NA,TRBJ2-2,TGTGCCAGCATCGGTGGTACCGGGGAGCTGTTTTTT,CASIGGTGELFF
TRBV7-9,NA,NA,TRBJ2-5,TGTGCCAGCAGCCCAATACTCGAAGAGACCCAGTACTTC,CASSPILEETQYF
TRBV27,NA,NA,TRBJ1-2,TGTGCCAGCAGTACGCTCGGACGGAACTCCTATGGCTACACCTTC,CASSTLGRNSYGYTF
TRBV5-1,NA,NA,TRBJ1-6,TGCGCCAGCAGTGATATACTGGCGCAGGAGGGCGATGGTGGTTCACCCCTCCACTTT,CASSDILAQEGDGGSPLHF
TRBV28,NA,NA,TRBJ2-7,TGTGCCAGCAGTGTCCGGGCCTTCTCCCACGAGCAGTACTTC,CASSVRAFSHEQYF
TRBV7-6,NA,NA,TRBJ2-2,TGTGCCAGCAGCCCTTACAGGGAAAAGAGGCGGTCCGGGGAGCTGTTTTTT,CASSPYREKRRSGELFF
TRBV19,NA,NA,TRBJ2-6,TGTGCCAGTAGTATCGGACACTTTACCTCTGGGGCCAACGTCCTGACTTTC,CASSIGHFTSGANVLTF
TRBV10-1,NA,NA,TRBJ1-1,TGCGCCAGCAGTGAGTCCGTTGGGCGGAGAGCTTTCTTT,CASSESVGRRAFF
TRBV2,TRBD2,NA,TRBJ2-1,TGTGCCAGCAGCAAAACTAGCGGGACCTACAATGAGCAGTTCTTC,CASSKTSGTYNEQFF
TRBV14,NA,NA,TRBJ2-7,TGTGCCAGCAGCCAGGCTAACATTTACTACGAGCAGTACTTC,CASSQANIYYEQYF
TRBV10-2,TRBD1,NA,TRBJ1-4,TGCGCCAGCAGGGGACAGGGGGAAACTAATGAAAAACTGTTTTTT,CASRGQGETNEKLFF
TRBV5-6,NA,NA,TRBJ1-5,TGTGCCAGCAGCTTGTGGGGAGGTCAGCCCCAGCATTTT,CASSLWGGQPQHF
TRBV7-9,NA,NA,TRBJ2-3,TGTGCCAGCAGCTACCCGTTAGATACGCAGTATTTT,CASSYPLDTQYF
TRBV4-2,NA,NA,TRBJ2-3,TGTGCCAGCAGCCAAAATAGCGGTTCTAGCACAGATACGCAGTATTTT,CASSQNSGSSTDTQYF
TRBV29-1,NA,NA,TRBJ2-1,TGCAGCGTTGAAGGTGTTGACGGGAGATCCTACAATGAGCAGTTCTTC,CSVEGVDGRSYNEQFF
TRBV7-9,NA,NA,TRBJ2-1,TGTGCCAGCAGCAGTTCCTACGGGGGAGAGCAGTTCTTC,CASSSSYGGEQFF
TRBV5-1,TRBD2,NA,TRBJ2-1,TGCGCCAGCAGCTTGAGGGCTAGCGGGAGTCCCACCTACAATGAGCAGTTCTTC,CASSLRASGSPTYNEQFF
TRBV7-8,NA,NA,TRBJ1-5,TGTGCCAGCAGCTCCGGGGCCTCCAATCAGCCCCAGCATTTT,CASSSGASNQPQHF